One sample yielded the 14 T cell receptor beta chains listed below, sequenced in a study of shared clonotypes between healthy human individuals. Some clones are missing from TCRdb's copy, which holds only in-frame ones; the method was immunoSEQ multiplex PCR. This sample has about 450,000 clones, with 70% to 80% found just once. The sequenced sample was PBMCs. Receptors were obtained from a woman in her thirties or forties in good health. Some clones in this sample may be carry-over from other donors' samples.

The rearrangement uses TRBV6-1 and TRBJ1-1; 7 bases map to TRBD1. The germline CDR1 and CDR2 sequences are MNHNS and SASEGT. The CDR3 spans 11 residues. Losses at the gene ends were 7 bases for V and 7 bases for J; bases not matched to a gene: 3. The CDR3 spells CASKWTGEAFF. The CDR3 DNA sequence: TGTGCCAGCAAGTGGACAGGTGAAGCTTTCTTT.

Concerning this clone: Other DNA sequences in this specimen translate into the identical CDR3. The CDR3 reads CASSGQGGREKLFF. In nucleotides, the CDR3 is TGTGCCAGCAGTGGACAGGGGGGCAGGGAAAAACTGTTTTTT. This chain links TRBV6-1 with TRBJ1-4; TRBD1 matches 9 bases. The CDR3 contains 14 residues. Germline assignment: CDR1 MNHNS and CDR2 SASEGT. V lost 4 bases and J lost 8; bases outside the gene matches: 5.

J is TRBJ1-5 and V is TRBV28; tentative D call: TRBD1 (6 bases). The CDR3 loop spans 13 amino acids. Germline lookup yields CDR1 MDHEN and CDR2 SYDVKM. V lost 10 bases to trimming and J lost 5 bases, with 15 bases between them. The chain's CDR3 is CATELRGHQPQHF. The CDR3, as DNA: TGTGCCACAGAACTCAGGGGACATCAGCCCCAGCATTTT.

This chain joins TRBV29-1 and TRBJ1-5, with D unresolved. The CDR3 spans 11 residues. Germline lookup yields CDR1 SQVTM and CDR2 ANQGSEA. Trimming left V 6 bases short and J 3 bases short, with 6 bases between. The CDR3 DNA is TGCAGCGTAGGTTCCAATCAGCCCCAGCATTTT. Its protein is CSVGSNQPQHF.

The V call is TRBV7-9, the J call TRBJ2-6; D might be TRBD1 (6 bases). CDR1 and CDR2 (germline): SEHNR, FQNEAQ (reference sequence). Between the trimmed V and J ends, which lost 7 bases and 0 bases, there was a span of 22 bases. This CDR3 comprises 19 residues. Written as DNA, the CDR3 is TGTGCCAGCAAAAAGAGGGTACAGGGTAGGGGCTCTGGGGCCAACGTCCTGACTTTC. The encoded protein is CASKKRVQGRGSGANVLTF.

The chain has TRBV5-1 and TRBJ2-7, with TRBD2 matching over 15 bases. CDR1 is SGHRS and CDR2 is YFSETQ in the germline V gene. The V segment lost 4 bases and the J segment 1 base; nucleotides outside the gene matches: 12. This CDR3 comprises 19 residues. The CDR3 DNA reads TGCGCCAGCAGCCCCGAATCCGGGACTAGCGGGAGGATATCCTACGAGCAGTACTTC. Amino acids: CASSPESGTSGRISYEQYF.

This clone was detected only once. The V and J genes are TRBV14 and TRBJ1-6; tentatively, D is TRBD1 (5 bases). This CDR3 has 14 amino acids. Germline V gene sequence: CDR1 SGHDN, CDR2 FVKESK. V lost 1 base to trimming and J lost 14 bases, with 15 bases between them. Here the CDR3 DNA reads TGTGCCAGCAGCCAAGGCTGGGGGAACAAAGCCCTCCACTTT. Translation: CASSQGWGNKALHF.

This chain connects TRBV7-3 to TRBJ2-1, with D maybe TRBD1 (5 bases). The CDR3 contains 14 residues. V was shortened by 6 bases and J by 7 bases, with 16 bases between the two germline ends. Germline assignment: CDR1 SGHTA and CDR2 FQGTGA. The CDR3 region has the DNA TGTGCCAGCAGTGGGCCAGGGATGGGGAATGAGCAGTTCTTC. Its protein product is CASSGPGMGNEQFF.

The chain employs TRBV19 and TRBJ2-5; weak D call: TRBD1 (7 bases). The length of the CDR3 is 13 residues. Trimming removed 10 bases at V and 5 bases at J, with 17 bases between. CDR1 and CDR2 from the germline V gene are LNHDA and SQIVND (reference sequence). The CDR3 loop is CATSRGRSETQYF. The CDR3 bases are TGTGCCACGTCCAGGGGGAGGTCGGAGACCCAGTACTTC.

This clone was recorded once. The chain joins TRBV5-4 to TRBJ2-7; D remains ambiguous. The CDR3 sequence is 14 residues long. Germline lookup yields CDR1 SGHNT and CDR2 YYREEE (reference sequence). Trimming took 7 bases from V and 2 from J, leaving 16 bases between them. The CDR3 nucleotides are TGTGCCAGCCACCCTATGGCGGACCCCTACGAGCAGTACTTC. Its translation is CASHPMADPYEQYF.

CDR3 in DNA: TGTGCCAGCAGCTTAGAGTTGTCCTACGAGCAGTACTTC. It encodes CASSLELSYEQYF. The J gene is TRBJ2-7, the V gene TRBV7-8; D ambiguous. V was shortened by 1 base and J by 1 base, with 5 bases between the two germline ends. The CDR3 has 13 residues. Germline CDR1 and CDR2: SGHVS and FQNEAQ.

The gene calls are TRBV5-1 and TRBJ2-3; the match to TRBD2 covers 7 bases. Looked up from germline, CDR1 is SGHRS and CDR2 is YFSETQ. Unmatched junction bases numbered 8, after V lost 1 base and J lost 0 bases. CDR3 length equals 17 residues. Written as DNA, the CDR3 is TGCGCCAGCAGCTTGCAACCAGCGGGGTTTAGCACAGATACGCAGTATTTT. As protein: CASSLQPAGFSTDTQYF.

The chain uses TRBV28 and TRBJ1-5; a weak D match, TRBD1 (5 bases). CDR1 and CDR2 (germline): MDHEN, SYDVKM. Trimming cost V 7 bases and J 5 bases, with 18 bases left between them. CDR3 length: 15 residues. DNA for the CDR3: TGTGCCAGCAACCCTAGGGACGGGGACCATCAGCCCCAGCATTTT. Residues: CASNPRDGDHQPQHF.

This clone showed up just once. This rearrangement joins TRBV15 to TRBJ2-6; D may be TRBD2 (6 bases). This CDR3 is 17 amino acids long. V gave up 2 bases and J gave up 0 bases, with 11 bases separating them. Germline CDR1 and CDR2: LNHNV and YYDKDF (reference sequence). The CDR3 bases are TGTGCCACCAGCAGAAACCGGGGACTCTCTGGGGCCAACGTCCTGACTTTC. Its translation: CATSRNRGLSGANVLTF.